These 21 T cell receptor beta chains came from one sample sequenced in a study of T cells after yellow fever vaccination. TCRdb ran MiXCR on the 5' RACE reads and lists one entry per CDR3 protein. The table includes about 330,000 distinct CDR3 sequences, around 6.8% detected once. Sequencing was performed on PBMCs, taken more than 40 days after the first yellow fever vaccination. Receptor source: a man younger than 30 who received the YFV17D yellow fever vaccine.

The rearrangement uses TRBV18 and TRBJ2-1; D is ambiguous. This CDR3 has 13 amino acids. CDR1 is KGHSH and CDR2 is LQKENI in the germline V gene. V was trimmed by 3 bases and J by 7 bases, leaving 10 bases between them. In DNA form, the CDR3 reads TGTGCCAGCTCACCTTCAAGGATTAATGAGCAGTTCTTC. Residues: CASSPSRINEQFF.

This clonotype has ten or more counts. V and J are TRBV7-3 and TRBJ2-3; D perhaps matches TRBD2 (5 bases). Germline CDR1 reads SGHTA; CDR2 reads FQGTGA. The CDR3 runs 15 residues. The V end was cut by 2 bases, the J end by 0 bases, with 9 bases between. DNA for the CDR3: TGTGCCAGCAGCTTAGACTACTCTAGCACAGATACGCAGTATTTT. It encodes CASSLDYSSTDTQYF.

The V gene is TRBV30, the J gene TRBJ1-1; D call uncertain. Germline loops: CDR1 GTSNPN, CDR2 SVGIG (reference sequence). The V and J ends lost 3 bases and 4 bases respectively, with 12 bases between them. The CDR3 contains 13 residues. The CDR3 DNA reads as TGTGCCTGGAGAACCTCCGGGAGCACTGAAGCTTTCTTT. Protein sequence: CAWRTSGSTEAFF.

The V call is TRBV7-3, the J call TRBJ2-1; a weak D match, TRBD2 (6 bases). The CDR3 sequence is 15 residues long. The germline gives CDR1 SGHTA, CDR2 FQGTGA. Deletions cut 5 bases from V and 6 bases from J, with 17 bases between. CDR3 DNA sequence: TGTGCCAGCAGCCCCACATCGGGGGTAAGCAATGAGCAGTTCTTC. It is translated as CASSPTSGVSNEQFF.

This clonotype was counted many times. CDR3 protein: CASSPGAETQYF. Here the CDR3 DNA reads TGCGCCAGCAGCCCAGGGGCCGAGACCCAGTACTTC. J is TRBJ2-5 and V is TRBV4-1; maybe TRBD1 (6 bases). CDR3 length equals 12 residues. The V end lost 4 bases, the J end lost 5 bases, and 8 bases lay between the germline ends. Germline CDR1 reads MGHRA; CDR2 reads YSYEKL.

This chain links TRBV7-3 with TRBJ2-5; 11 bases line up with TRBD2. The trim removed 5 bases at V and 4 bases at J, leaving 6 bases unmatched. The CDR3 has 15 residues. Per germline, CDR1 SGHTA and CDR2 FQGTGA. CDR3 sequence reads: CASSHSGGALETQYF. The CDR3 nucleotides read TGTGCCAGCAGCCATAGCGGGGGGGCCCTAGAGACCCAGTACTTC. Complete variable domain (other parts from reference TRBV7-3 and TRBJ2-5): GAGVSQTPSNKVTEKGKYVELRCDPISGHTALYWYRQSLGQGPEFLIYFQGTGAADDSGLPNDRFFAVRPEGSVSTLKIQRTERGDSAVYLCASSHSGGALETQYFGPGTRLLVL.

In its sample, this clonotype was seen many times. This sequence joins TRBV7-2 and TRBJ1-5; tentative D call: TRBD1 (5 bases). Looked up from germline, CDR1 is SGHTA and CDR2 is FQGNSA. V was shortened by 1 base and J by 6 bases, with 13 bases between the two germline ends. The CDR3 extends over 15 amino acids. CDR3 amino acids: CASSLVPGQGQPQHF. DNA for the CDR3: TGTGCCAGCAGCTTAGTTCCAGGGCAGGGTCAGCCCCAGCATTTT.

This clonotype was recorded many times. In nucleotides, the CDR3 is TGTGCCAGCAGCTCGACAGTTTACAATGAGCAGTTCTTC. The encoded protein is CASSSTVYNEQFF. The chain is built from TRBV7-2 and TRBJ2-1, with D perhaps TRBD1 (5 bases). In germline, CDR1 is SGHTA, CDR2 FQGNSA. V shed 4 bases and J shed 4 bases, with 8 bases lying between them. The CDR3 has 13 amino acids.

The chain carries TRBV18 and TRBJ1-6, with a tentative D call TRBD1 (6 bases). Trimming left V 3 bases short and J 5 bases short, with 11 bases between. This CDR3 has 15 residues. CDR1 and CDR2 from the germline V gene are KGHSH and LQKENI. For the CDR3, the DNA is TGTGCCAGCTCACCTAGGACAGCAGATAATTCACCCCTCCACTTT. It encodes CASSPRTADNSPLHF. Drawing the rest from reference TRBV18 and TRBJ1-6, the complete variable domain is NAGVMQNPRHLVRRRGQEARLRCSPMKGHSHVYWYRQLPEEGLKFMVYLQKENIIDESGMPKERFSAEFPKEGPSILRIQQVVRGDSAAYFCASSPRTADNSPLHFGNGTRLTVT.

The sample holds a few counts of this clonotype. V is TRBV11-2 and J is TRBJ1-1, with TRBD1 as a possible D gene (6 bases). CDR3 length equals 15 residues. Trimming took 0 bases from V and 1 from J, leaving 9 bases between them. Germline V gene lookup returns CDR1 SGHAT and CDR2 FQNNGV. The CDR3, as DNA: TGTGCCAGCAGCTTAGAACAGGGACCGAACACTGAAGCTTTCTTT. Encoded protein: CASSLEQGPNTEAFF.

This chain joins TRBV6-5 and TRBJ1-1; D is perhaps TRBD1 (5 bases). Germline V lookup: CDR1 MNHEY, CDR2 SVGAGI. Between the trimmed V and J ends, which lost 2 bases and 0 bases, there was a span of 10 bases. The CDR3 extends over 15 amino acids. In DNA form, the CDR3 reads TGTGCCAGCAGTTACCGTAAGGGGTTGAACACTGAAGCTTTCTTT. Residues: CASSYRKGLNTEAFF.

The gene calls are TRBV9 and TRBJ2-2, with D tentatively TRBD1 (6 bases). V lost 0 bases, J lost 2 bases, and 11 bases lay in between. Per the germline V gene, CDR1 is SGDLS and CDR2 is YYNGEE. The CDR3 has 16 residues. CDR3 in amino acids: CASSVGGTQNTGELFF. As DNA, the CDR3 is TGTGCCAGCAGCGTAGGTGGGACACAAAACACCGGGGAGCTGTTTTTT.

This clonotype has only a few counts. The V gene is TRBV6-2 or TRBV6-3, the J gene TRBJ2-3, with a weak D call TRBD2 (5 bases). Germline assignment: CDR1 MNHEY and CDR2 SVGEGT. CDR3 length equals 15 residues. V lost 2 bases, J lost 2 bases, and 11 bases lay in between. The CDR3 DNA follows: TGTGCCAGCAGTTACGCTAGGAGGATCACAGATACGCAGTATTTT. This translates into CASSYARRITDTQYF.

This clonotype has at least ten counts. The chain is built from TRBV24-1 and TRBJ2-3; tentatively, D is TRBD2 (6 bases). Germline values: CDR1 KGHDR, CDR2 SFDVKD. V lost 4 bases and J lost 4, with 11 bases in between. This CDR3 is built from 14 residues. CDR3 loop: CATSDPGDADTQYF. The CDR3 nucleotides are TGTGCCACCAGTGACCCGGGAGACGCAGATACGCAGTATTTT.

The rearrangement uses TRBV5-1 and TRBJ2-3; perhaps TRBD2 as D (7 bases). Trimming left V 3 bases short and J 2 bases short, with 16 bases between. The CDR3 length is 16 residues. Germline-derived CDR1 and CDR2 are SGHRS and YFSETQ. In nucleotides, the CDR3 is TGCGCCAGCAGCTCCCCTGGAGGGGGGGCCACAGATACGCAGTATTTT. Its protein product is CASSSPGGGATDTQYF.

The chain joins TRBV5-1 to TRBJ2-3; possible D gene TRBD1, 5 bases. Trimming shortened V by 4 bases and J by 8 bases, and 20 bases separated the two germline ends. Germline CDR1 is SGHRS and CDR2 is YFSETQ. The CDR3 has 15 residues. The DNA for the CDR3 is TGCGCCAGCAGCCCCCCTACAGGAACGCACGGTACGCAGTATTTT. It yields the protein CASSPPTGTHGTQYF.

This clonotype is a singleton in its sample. The CDR3 is CASSSGQGINQPQHF. The CDR3 region has the DNA TGTGCCAGCAGTTCAGGACAGGGAATCAATCAGCCCCAGCATTTT. The gene calls are TRBV12-3 or TRBV12-4 and TRBJ1-5; 8 bases line up with TRBD1. V lost 4 bases, J lost 3 bases, and 5 bases stayed unmatched. The CDR3 is made up of 15 amino acids.

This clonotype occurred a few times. CDR3 sequence reads: CASSLRSGESSYNEQFF. The CDR3 DNA reads TGTGCCAGCAGTTTACGTAGCGGGGAGAGCTCCTACAATGAGCAGTTCTTC. This rearrangement joins TRBV12-3 or TRBV12-4 to TRBJ2-1; 8 nucleotides align to TRBD2. This CDR3 spans 17 amino acids. With 2 bases clipped from V and 0 bases from J, the junction kept 6 bases outside the gene matches.

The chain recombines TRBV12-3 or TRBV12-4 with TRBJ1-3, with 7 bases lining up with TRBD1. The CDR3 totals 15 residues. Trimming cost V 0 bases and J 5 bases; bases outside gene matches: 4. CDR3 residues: CASSLAATGRNTIYF. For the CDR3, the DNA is TGTGCCAGCAGTTTAGCGGCGACAGGGCGAAACACCATATATTTT.

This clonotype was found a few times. CDR3 protein: CASSEWEAGREETQYF. CDR3 nucleotides: TGTGCCAGCAGTGAATGGGAAGCAGGGAGGGAAGAGACCCAGTACTTC. This sequence joins TRBV25-1 and TRBJ2-5, with 7 positions matching TRBD2. Germline-derived CDR1 and CDR2 are MGHDK and SYGVNS. V shed 1 base, J shed 3 bases, and the junction held 8 bases outside the gene matches. The CDR3 covers 16 residues.

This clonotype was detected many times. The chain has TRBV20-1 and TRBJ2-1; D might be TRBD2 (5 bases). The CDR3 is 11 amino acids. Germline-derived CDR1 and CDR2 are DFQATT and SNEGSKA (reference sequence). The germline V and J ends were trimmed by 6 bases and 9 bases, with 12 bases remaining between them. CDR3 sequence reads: CSAPWSGEQFF. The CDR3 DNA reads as TGCAGTGCCCCCTGGAGCGGTGAGCAGTTCTTC.